These 8 T cell receptor beta chains originate from one sample sequenced in a study of graft-versus-host responses after intestinal transplantation (dated by TCRdb to 2020 to 2022). The time point label corresponds to: cells obtained before transplantation from donor or recipient. Library method: the immunoSEQ multiplex PCR assay. Here the immuneACCESS table is served through TCRdb, limited to in-frame sequences with V and J called. Missing clones are a known gap in these copies; in checked studies unresolved V genes cover under half, and the rest lacks a known reason. Counted in this sample were approximately 88,000 clones; roughly nine tenths of them appeared once. Together, the top ten hold around 0.1% of the sample. These receptors lack a known antigen. The specimen was unstimulated CD4+ T cells sorted from spleen or lymph node cells, collected before intestinal transplant. These receptor sequences come from a human donor who received an intestinal transplant.

This clone was picked up a small number of times. The J gene is TRBJ1-2, the V gene TRBV29-1, with 8 bases aligning to TRBD1. Trimming cost V 3 bases and J 7 bases; bases outside gene matches: 4. CDR3 size: 12 residues. The germline V gene has CDR1 SQVTM and CDR2 ANQGSEA. CDR3: CSVDQGAGGYTF. The CDR3 DNA reads TGCAGCGTTGACCAGGGGGCCGGTGGCTACACCTTC.

The chain uses TRBV19 and TRBJ2-2; D is possibly TRBD2 (6 bases). V shed 0 bases and J shed 6 bases, with 14 bases lying between them. The CDR3 loop spans 16 amino acids. From germline, CDR1 is LNHDA and CDR2 SQIVND (reference sequence). The CDR3 region has the DNA TGTGCCAGTAGTATAGATGGGGGGAGCCTGGCCGGGGAGCTGTTTTTT. Its protein product is CASSIDGGSLAGELFF. Supplemented by reference TRBV19 and TRBJ2-2, the full variable domain reads DGGITQSPKYLFRKEGQNVTLSCEQNLNHDAMYWYRQDPGQGLRLIYYSQIVNDFQKGDIAEGYSVSREKKESFPLTVTSAQKNPTAFYLCASSIDGGSLAGELFFGEGSRLTVL.

The CDR3 region has the DNA TGCGCCAGCAGCTTGAAACAGGGCAGCTACGAGCAGTACTTC. Translation gives CASSLKQGSYEQYF. The gene calls are TRBV5-1 and TRBJ2-7, with D perhaps matching TRBD1 (6 bases). The CDR3 length is 14 residues. CDR1 is SGHRS and CDR2 is YFSETQ in the germline V gene. V was trimmed by 1 base and J by 3 bases, leaving 11 bases between them.

Regarding this clone: The same CDR3 arises from other DNA sequences in this sample as well. The rearrangement uses TRBV18 and TRBJ2-7, with D perhaps TRBD1 (6 bases). CDR1 and CDR2 (germline): KGHSH, LQKENI. V was trimmed by 3 bases and J by 0 bases, leaving 6 bases between them. This CDR3 region has 13 residues. CDR3 coding DNA: TGTGCCAGCTCACCGGACAGCTCCTACGAGCAGTACTTC. This gives the protein CASSPDSSYEQYF.

J is TRBJ1-3 and V is TRBV7-3; D possibly corresponds to TRBD1 (5 bases). The CDR3 is 15 amino acids. Germline loops: CDR1 SGHTA, CDR2 FQGTGA. Trimming shortened V by 5 bases and J by 3 bases, and 14 bases separated the two germline ends. The CDR3 sequence is CASSPSGGSGNTIYF. CDR3 nucleotide sequence: TGTGCCAGCAGCCCTTCGGGGGGGAGTGGAAACACCATATATTTT. Complete variable domain (other parts from reference TRBV7-3 and TRBJ1-3): GAGVSQTPSNKVTEKGKYVELRCDPISGHTALYWYRQSLGQGPEFLIYFQGTGAADDSGLPNDRFFAVRPEGSVSTLKIQRTERGDSAVYLCASSPSGGSGNTIYFGEGSWLTVV.

V gene TRBV19 combines with J gene TRBJ2-7, with D possibly TRBD2 on 5 matching bases. This CDR3 spans 12 amino acids. The V and J ends lost 6 bases and 5 bases respectively, with 11 bases between them. The V gene's germline CDR1 is LNHDA and CDR2 SQIVND (reference sequence). The CDR3 spells CASRSYSDEQYF. CDR3 DNA: TGTGCCAGTAGATCCTATAGCGACGAGCAGTACTTC.

This clone was found a few times. The V and J genes are TRBV6-5 and TRBJ2-4; D remains ambiguous. Germline V lookup: CDR1 MNHEY, CDR2 SVGAGI. The CDR3 totals 13 residues. With 6 bases removed from V and 0 bases from J, the gap between germline ends came to 6 bases. CDR3 DNA: TGTGCCAGCAGCCAGATAGCCAAAAACATTCAGTACTTC. This encodes CASSQIAKNIQYF.

Only one count was recorded for this clone. An end of the junction does not agree with germline; a read error may underlie this. The chain employs TRBV10-3 and TRBJ1-2, with TRBD1 as a possible D gene (6 bases). The CDR3 is 14 residues long. Looked up from germline, CDR1 is ENHRY and CDR2 is SYGVKD. The CDR3: CATSPSGGPYGYTF. The CDR3 DNA sequence: TGTGCCACCAGTCCCTCTGGGGGCCCCTATGGCTACACCTTC.